The rows below give T cell receptor beta chains drawn from one sample of a study of shared clonotypes between healthy human individuals. Measured with immunoSEQ multiplex PCR; TCRdb has only the in-frame clones, and not every one. This sample has under 1 million clones; about 92% occur once, and the top ten carry around 24%. Sequencing was done on a sample of naive CD8+ T cells sorted from blood. All receptors come from a man younger than 40 in good health. Each CDR3 is given with its conserved first and last residue. Fields, in order: CDR3 DNA, CDR3 protein, clone size, J gene, V gene, D gene. A D gene is named only where the DNA matches it firmly. The size entry is marked missing in some rows and otherwise reads once, few, many or a size class.

DNA: TGCAGCGCCATAAAACAGGGGGTACGAGGCTATGGCTACACCTTC
CDR3: CSAIKQGVRGYGYTF
size: -
J: TRBJ1-2
V: TRBV29-1
D: TRBD1

DNA: TGTGCCAGCAGTGAAGGTCGGGCGGGTTCCACAGATACGCAGTATTTT
CDR3: CASSEGRAGSTDTQYF
size: -
J: TRBJ2-3
V: TRBV6-1
D: -

DNA: TGCAGCGTTAATGGACCGTGGGGGGAGCAGTACTTC
CDR3: CSVNGPWGEQYF
size: -
J: TRBJ2-7
V: TRBV29-1
D: -

DNA: TGTGCCAGCAGTTTATCGCCTGGGCGAGGAGACTACACCTTC
CDR3: CASSLSPGRGDYTF
size: -
J: TRBJ1-2
V: TRBV27
D: -

DNA: TGCGCCAGCAGCCACGTCGCGACTAGGAGCGAGCAGTACTTC
CDR3: CASSHVATRSEQYF
size: -
J: TRBJ2-7
V: TRBV4-3
D: -

DNA: TGTGCCAGCAGTTGGAGCTTTAGCAATCAGCCCCAGCATTTT
CDR3: CASSWSFSNQPQHF
size: -
J: TRBJ1-5
V: TRBV28
D: -

DNA: TGTGCCAGCAGCTTAGGGGGAGTCGCTAACAGGCACTATGGCTACACCTTC
CDR3: CASSLGGVANRHYGYTF
size: -
J: TRBJ1-2
V: TRBV11-2
D: -

DNA: TGTGCCAGCAAAGGCGGGAGGGTCGTAGATACGCAGTATTTT
CDR3: CASKGGRVVDTQYF
size: -
J: TRBJ2-3
V: TRBV28
D: TRBD2

DNA: TGTGCCAGCTGTGAAATGTCGACGGGACAGACAGATACGCAGTATTTT
CDR3: CASCEMSTGQTDTQYF
size: -
J: TRBJ2-3
V: TRBV2
D: TRBD1

DNA: TGTGCCAGTAGTCCGTCCCCCAGGGTGTACGACTACGAGCAGTACTTC
CDR3: CASSPSPRVYDYEQYF
size: -
J: TRBJ2-7
V: TRBV19
D: -

DNA: TGTGCCAGCAGCTTGGTTACCCCGGACAGGGCAACTAATGAAAAACTGTTTTTT
CDR3: CASSLVTPDRATNEKLFF
size: -
J: TRBJ1-4
V: TRBV5-4
D: TRBD1

DNA: TGTGCCAGCCGGGACAGGGCAGACGAGCAGTACTTC
CDR3: CASRDRADEQYF
size: -
J: TRBJ2-7
V: TRBV27
D: TRBD1

DNA: TGTGCCAGCAGTTTAATTACAGGGAATGGCTACACCTTC
CDR3: CASSLITGNGYTF
size: -
J: TRBJ1-2
V: TRBV27
D: -

DNA: TGTGCCAGCAGCGACTGGAGCTCCTACGAGCAGTACTTC
CDR3: CASSDWSSYEQYF
size: -
J: TRBJ2-7
V: TRBV7-9
D: -

DNA: TGTGCCTGGAGTGTTGTGGGACCCTTGAATGAAAAACTGTTTTTT
CDR3: CAWSVVGPLNEKLFF
size: -
J: TRBJ1-4
V: TRBV30
D: -

DNA: TGTGCCAGCAGCTTAGCGTCTCCAGCATCTGGAAACACCATATATTTT
CDR3: CASSLASPASGNTIYF
size: once
J: TRBJ1-3
V: TRBV7-9
D: -

DNA: TGCGCCAGCACAGGGCAGGGCTCCATTCAGGAGACCCAGTACTTC
CDR3: CASTGQGSIQETQYF
size: -
J: TRBJ2-5
V: TRBV5-1
D: -

DNA: TGTGCCAGCAGCGAAGGGGTACCCTGGGATGAGCAGTTCTTC
CDR3: CASSEGVPWDEQFF
size: -
J: TRBJ2-1
V: TRBV9
D: -

DNA: TGTGCCAGCAGCGGGGACAGCCGCAATCAGCCCCAGCATTTT
CDR3: CASSGDSRNQPQHF
size: -
J: TRBJ1-5
V: TRBV25-1
D: TRBD1

DNA: TGTGCCAGCAGCTTATCGGCCAGGGGAGGGTCCGAGCAGTACTTC
CDR3: CASSLSARGGSEQYF
size: -
J: TRBJ2-7
V: TRBV7-9
D: -

DNA: TGTGCCAGCAGCTTAGTGGTCGACAAGGGCACTAATGAAAAACTGTTTTTT
CDR3: CASSLVVDKGTNEKLFF
size: -
J: TRBJ1-4
V: TRBV7-9
D: -

DNA: TGTGCCAGCAGTTTTAGGGGTTTCTACGAGCAGTACTTC
CDR3: CASSFRGFYEQYF
size: -
J: TRBJ2-7
V: TRBV28
D: -

DNA: TGTGCCATCAGCGAATTACCAACCGGGACAGACTCTGGGGCCAACGTCCTGACTTTC
CDR3: CAISELPTGTDSGANVLTF
size: once
J: TRBJ2-6
V: TRBV10-3
D: TRBD1

DNA: TGCGCCAGCAGCGGTCTAGCGGTGAACAATGAGCAGTTCTTC
CDR3: CASSGLAVNNEQFF
size: -
J: TRBJ2-1
V: TRBV4-1
D: TRBD2

DNA: TGCAGCGTTGCTAGGGAGAACACCGGGGAGCTGTTTTTT
CDR3: CSVARENTGELFF
size: once
J: TRBJ2-2
V: TRBV29-1
D: -

DNA: TGTGCCAGCAGTTTATCTCCGAGCAATCAGCCCCAGCATTTT
CDR3: CASSLSPSNQPQHF
size: -
J: TRBJ1-5
V: TRBV27
D: -

DNA: TGTGCCAGCAGCTTTGGACGGACTAGCGGCATCTCCTACGAGCAGTACTTC
CDR3: CASSFGRTSGISYEQYF
size: -
J: TRBJ2-7
V: TRBV5-4
D: TRBD2

DNA: TGTGCCAGTTACCGCGGACAGGGTGGGATGGGCACAGATACGCAGTATTTT
CDR3: CASYRGQGGMGTDTQYF
size: -
J: TRBJ2-3
V: TRBV7-3
D: TRBD1

DNA: TGTGCCAGCAGTTTATTGGGGACTAGCGGTACCGGGGAGCTGTTTTTT
CDR3: CASSLLGTSGTGELFF
size: -
J: TRBJ2-2
V: TRBV27
D: TRBD2

DNA: TGTGCCACCAGCAGGGCGGGAGTGGTGAACAATGAGCAGTTCTTC
CDR3: CATSRAGVVNNEQFF
size: -
J: TRBJ2-1
V: TRBV15
D: TRBD2

DNA: TGTGCCAGCAGCGCATGGGACTCCAGCACAGATACGCAGTATTTT
CDR3: CASSAWDSSTDTQYF
size: once
J: TRBJ2-3
V: TRBV9
D: -

DNA: TGTGCCATCAGTGAGAGGGGATTGGATATGAACACTGAAGCTTTCTTT
CDR3: CAISERGLDMNTEAFF
size: -
J: TRBJ1-1
V: TRBV10-3
D: -

DNA: TGTGCCAGCAGCCGGACAGGGAGCGATGAGCAGTTCTTC
CDR3: CASSRTGSDEQFF
size: -
J: TRBJ2-1
V: TRBV9
D: TRBD1